The entry below gives a single T cell receptor (beta chain) sequence along with its context. The germline CDR1 and CDR2 sequences are SNHLY and FYNNEI. After removal of 6 bases from V and 4 bases from J, the junction contained 9 bases not matched to a gene. The CDR3 has 15 amino acids. These data originate in a study of T cell changes during pregnancy in multiple sclerosis. Profiled with immunoSEQ multiplex PCR; TCRdb holds only in-frame clones, not every one. The table has roughly 100,000 clones, about 90% seen once; the top ten hold 0.8% to 1%. Sequences were derived from peripheral blood, sampled after pregnancy. The sequence was collected from a female donor with multiple sclerosis, enrolled in a pregnancy study. J is TRBJ1-5 and V is TRBV2; 7 bases fit TRBD1. The CDR3 loop reads CASRGDSKNNQPQHF. As DNA, the CDR3 is TGTGCCAGCAGAGGGGACAGTAAGAATAATCAGCCCCAGCATTTT.